Following are 6 T cell receptor beta chains from one sample sequenced in a study of T cell clonotyping in hematopoietic cell transplantation. The method was immunoSEQ multiplex PCR; TCRdb's version includes in-frame clones alone and lacks a portion of them. This sample has more than 65,000 clones, with around 94% found just once. The sequencing input was peripheral blood mononuclear cells. The receptors were sampled from a man aged 50 to 59 in good health. Some clones in this sample may be carry-over from other donors' samples.

This clone has a handful of counts. The rearrangement uses TRBV29-1 and TRBJ2-1, with 11 bases that match TRBD2. The CDR3 is 16 residues long. Trimming removed 2 bases from V and 1 base from J; junction bases left unmatched: 4. In germline, CDR1 is SQVTM, CDR2 ANQGSEA. CDR3 region: CSVELAGGPSYNEQFF. The CDR3 DNA follows: TGCAGCGTTGAACTAGCGGGGGGCCCTTCCTACAATGAGCAGTTCTTC.

This clone was seen once. The V call is TRBV30, the J call TRBJ2-7; 7 bases match TRBD2. Unmatched junction bases numbered 11, after V lost 3 bases and J lost 3 bases. CDR3 length: 15 residues. Germline CDR1 is GTSNPN and CDR2 is SVGIG (reference sequence). CDR3 DNA: TGTGCCTGGAGCAGGCGGGGGAACCTCAACTACGAGCAGTACTTC. It codes for CAWSRRGNLNYEQYF.

J is TRBJ2-3 and V is TRBV28; no definite D call. CDR1 and CDR2 from the germline V gene are MDHEN and SYDVKM. V lost 5 bases to trimming and J lost 7 bases, with 13 bases between them. The CDR3 has 13 residues. The CDR3 loop is CASSDPLINTQYF. CDR3 DNA: TGTGCCAGCAGTGACCCTTTAATAAATACGCAGTATTTT.

The V gene is TRBV19, the J gene TRBJ2-1; 8 bases are a match to TRBD1. Germline loops: CDR1 LNHDA, CDR2 SQIVND (reference sequence). The CDR3 extends over 16 amino acids. V lost 1 base, J lost 4 bases, and 6 bases stayed unmatched. Here the CDR3 DNA reads TGTGCCAGTAGTATAGTCGACAGGGGTAGGTACAATGAGCAGTTCTTC. Encoded protein: CASSIVDRGRYNEQFF.

This clone was seen a single time. The chain combines TRBV19 with TRBJ2-3, with TRBD2 matching 7 bases. The CDR3 extends over 14 amino acids. V was pared by 3 bases and J by 8 bases, with 8 bases of the junction left unmatched. CDR1 and CDR2 (germline): LNHDA, SQIVND (reference sequence). The CDR3 region has the DNA TGTGCCAGTAGTATGGGGGAGGGCCGGAGTACGCAGTATTTT. As protein: CASSMGEGRSTQYF.

The chain recombines TRBV6-5 with TRBJ1-1; maybe TRBD1 (5 bases). Germline CDR1 and CDR2: MNHEY and SVGAGI. The CDR3 has 13 residues. Trimming took off 6 bases at V and 5 bases at J, with 13 bases between the two ends. The CDR3 reads CASSPGFLTEAFF. The DNA for the CDR3 is TGTGCCAGCAGCCCAGGGTTTTTAACTGAAGCTTTCTTT.